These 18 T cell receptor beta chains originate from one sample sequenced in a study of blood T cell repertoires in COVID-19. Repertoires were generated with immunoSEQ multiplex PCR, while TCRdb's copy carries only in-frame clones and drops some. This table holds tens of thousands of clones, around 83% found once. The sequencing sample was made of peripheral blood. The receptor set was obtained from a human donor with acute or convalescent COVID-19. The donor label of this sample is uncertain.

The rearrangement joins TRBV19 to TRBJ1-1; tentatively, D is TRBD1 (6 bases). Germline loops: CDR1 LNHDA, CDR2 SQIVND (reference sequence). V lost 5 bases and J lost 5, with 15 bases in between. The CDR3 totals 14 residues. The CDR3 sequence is CASSFTGLGTEAFF. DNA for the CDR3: TGTGCCAGTAGTTTCACAGGGTTGGGGACTGAAGCTTTCTTT.

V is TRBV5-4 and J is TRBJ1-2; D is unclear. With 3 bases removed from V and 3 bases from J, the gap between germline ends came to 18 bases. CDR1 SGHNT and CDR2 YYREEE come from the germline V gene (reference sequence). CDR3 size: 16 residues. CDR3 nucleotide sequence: TGTGCCAGCAGCTCGTCATACTCGGGAGGCGACTATGGCTACACCTTC. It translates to CASSSSYSGGDYGYTF.

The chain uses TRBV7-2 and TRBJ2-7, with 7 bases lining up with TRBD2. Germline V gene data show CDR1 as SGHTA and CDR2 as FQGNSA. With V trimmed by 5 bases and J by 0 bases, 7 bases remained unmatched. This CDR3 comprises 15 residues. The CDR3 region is CASSREAVISYEQYF. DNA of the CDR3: TGTGCCAGCAGCCGGGAGGCGGTTATCTCCTACGAGCAGTACTTC.

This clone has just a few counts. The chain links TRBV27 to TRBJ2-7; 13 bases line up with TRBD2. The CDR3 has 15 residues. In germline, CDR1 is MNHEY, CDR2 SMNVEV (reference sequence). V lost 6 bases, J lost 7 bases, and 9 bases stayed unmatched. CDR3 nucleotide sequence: TGTGCCAGCAGCGAGGGACTAGCGGGGTCAAGGGAGCAGTACTTC. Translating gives CASSEGLAGSREQYF.

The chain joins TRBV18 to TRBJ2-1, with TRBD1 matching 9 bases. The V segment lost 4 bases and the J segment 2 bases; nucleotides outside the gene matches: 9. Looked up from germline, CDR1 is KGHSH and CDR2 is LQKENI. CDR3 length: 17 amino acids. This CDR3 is CASSLSGTGLTYNEQFF. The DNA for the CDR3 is TGTGCCAGCTCACTTTCCGGGACAGGGCTAACCTACAATGAGCAGTTCTTC.

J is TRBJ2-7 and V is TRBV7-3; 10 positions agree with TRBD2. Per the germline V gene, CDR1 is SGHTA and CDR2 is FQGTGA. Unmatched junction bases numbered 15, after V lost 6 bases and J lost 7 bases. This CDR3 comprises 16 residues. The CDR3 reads CASSLYQREGLGEQYF. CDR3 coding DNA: TGTGCCAGCAGTTTATACCAGCGGGAGGGCCTGGGAGAGCAGTACTTC.

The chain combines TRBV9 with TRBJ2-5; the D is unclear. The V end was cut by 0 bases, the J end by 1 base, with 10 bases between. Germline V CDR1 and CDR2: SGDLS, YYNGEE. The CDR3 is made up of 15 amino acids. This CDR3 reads CASSVVGRPQETQYF. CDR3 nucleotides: TGTGCCAGCAGCGTAGTAGGCAGGCCCCAAGAGACCCAGTACTTC.

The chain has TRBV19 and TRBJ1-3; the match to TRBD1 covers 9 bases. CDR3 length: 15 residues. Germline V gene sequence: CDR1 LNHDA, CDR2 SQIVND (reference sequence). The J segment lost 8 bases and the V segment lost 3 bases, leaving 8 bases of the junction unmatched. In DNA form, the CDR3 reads TGTGCCAGTAGTATCGATACGGACAGGGGAGACACCATATATTTT. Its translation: CASSIDTDRGDTIYF.

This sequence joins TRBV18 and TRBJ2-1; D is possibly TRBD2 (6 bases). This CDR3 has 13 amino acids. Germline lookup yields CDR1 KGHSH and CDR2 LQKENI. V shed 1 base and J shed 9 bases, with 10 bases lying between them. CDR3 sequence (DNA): TGTGCCAGCTCACCACGGCGGGATAGTGAGCAGTTCTTC. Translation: CASSPRRDSEQFF.

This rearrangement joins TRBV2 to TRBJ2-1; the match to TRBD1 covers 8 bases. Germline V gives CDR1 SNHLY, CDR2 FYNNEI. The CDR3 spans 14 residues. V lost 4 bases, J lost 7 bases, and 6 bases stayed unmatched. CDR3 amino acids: CASSADRERNEQFF. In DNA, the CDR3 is TGTGCCAGCAGTGCGGACAGGGAAAGGAATGAGCAGTTCTTC. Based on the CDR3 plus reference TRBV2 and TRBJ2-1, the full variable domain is EPEVTQTPSHQVTQMGQEVILRCVPISNHLYFYWYRQILGQKVEFLVSFYNNEISEKSEIFDDQFSVERPDGSNFTLKIRSTKLEDSAMYFCASSADRERNEQFFGPGTRLTVL.

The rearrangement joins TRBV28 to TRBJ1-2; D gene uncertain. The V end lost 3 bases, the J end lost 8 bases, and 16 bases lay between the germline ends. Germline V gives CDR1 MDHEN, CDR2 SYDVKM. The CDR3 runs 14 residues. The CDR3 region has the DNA TGTGCCAGCAGTTTGGTCGGCAGGCGGGAGGGCTACACCTTC. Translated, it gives CASSLVGRREGYTF.

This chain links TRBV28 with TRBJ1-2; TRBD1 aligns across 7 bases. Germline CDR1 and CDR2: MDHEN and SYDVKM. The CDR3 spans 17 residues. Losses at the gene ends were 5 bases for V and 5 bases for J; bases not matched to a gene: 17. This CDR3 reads CASSLGGQSFGSYGYTF. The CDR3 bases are TGTGCCAGCAGTCTCGGGGGACAGTCATTTGGATCATATGGCTACACCTTC.

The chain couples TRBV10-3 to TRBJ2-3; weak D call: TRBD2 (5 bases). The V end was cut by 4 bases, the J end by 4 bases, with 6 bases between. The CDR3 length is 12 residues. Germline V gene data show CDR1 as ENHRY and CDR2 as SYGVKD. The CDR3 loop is CAISGTSDTQYF. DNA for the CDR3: TGTGCCATCAGTGGGACTTCAGATACGCAGTATTTT.

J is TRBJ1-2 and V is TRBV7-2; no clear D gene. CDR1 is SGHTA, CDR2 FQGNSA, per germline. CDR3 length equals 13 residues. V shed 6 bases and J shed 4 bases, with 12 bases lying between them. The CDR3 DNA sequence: TGTGCCAGCAGGGGCTCGGGAACCTATGGCTACACCTTC. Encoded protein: CASRGSGTYGYTF.

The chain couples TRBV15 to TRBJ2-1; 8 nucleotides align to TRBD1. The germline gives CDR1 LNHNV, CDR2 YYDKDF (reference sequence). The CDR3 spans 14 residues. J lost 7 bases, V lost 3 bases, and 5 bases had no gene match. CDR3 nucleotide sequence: TGTGCCACCAGCAGGAGGACAGGGTTAAATGAGCAGTTCTTC. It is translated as CATSRRTGLNEQFF.

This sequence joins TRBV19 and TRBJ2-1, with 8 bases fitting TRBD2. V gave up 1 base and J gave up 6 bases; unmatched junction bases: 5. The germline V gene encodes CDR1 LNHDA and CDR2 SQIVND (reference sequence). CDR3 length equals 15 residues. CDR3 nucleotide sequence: TGTGCCAGTAGTATAGCCAGCGGGGGAGGCAATGAGCAGTTCTTC. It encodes CASSIASGGGNEQFF.

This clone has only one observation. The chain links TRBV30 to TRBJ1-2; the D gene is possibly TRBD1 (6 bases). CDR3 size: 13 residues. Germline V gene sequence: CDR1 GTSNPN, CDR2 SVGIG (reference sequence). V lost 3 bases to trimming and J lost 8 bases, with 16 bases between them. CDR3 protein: CAWSRDRPMGYTF. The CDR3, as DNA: TGTGCCTGGAGCCGAGACAGGCCTATGGGCTACACCTTC.

CDR3 protein: CATSGGGDLWGEQYF. The CDR3 nucleotides are TGTGCCACCAGTGGGGGAGGGGACCTGTGGGGCGAGCAGTACTTC. The gene calls are TRBV24-1 and TRBJ2-7; TRBD2 matches at 7 bases. This CDR3 has 15 residues. J was trimmed by 6 bases and V by 5 bases; bases with no gene match: 12. Germline CDR1 and CDR2: KGHDR and SFDVKD.